One sample yielded the 25 T cell receptor beta chains listed below, sequenced in a study of identical twins. MiXCR, run by TCRdb on the 5' RACE reads, gives a single entry per CDR3 protein. The data contain 1.5 million to 2 million distinct CDR3 sequences, around a third of them singletons. The sample comprised cord blood. The source is a newborn girl in good health.

The rearrangement uses TRBV20-1 and TRBJ1-6; D is undetermined. Trimming took off 0 bases at V and 3 bases at J, with 9 bases between the two ends. The CDR3 sequence is 15 residues long. Germline V gives CDR1 DFQATT, CDR2 SNEGSKA (reference sequence). The DNA of the CDR3 is TGCAGTGCTAGAGATTCCCGTAGCTATAATTCACCCCTCCACTTT. The encoded protein is CSARDSRSYNSPLHF.

The chain has TRBV10-3 and TRBJ2-1, with 7 bases identical to TRBD2. This CDR3 contains 15 residues. Trimming at V came to 3 bases and at J to 3 bases, leaving 5 bases not matched to a gene. CDR1 ENHRY and CDR2 SYGVKD come from the germline V gene. CDR3 in DNA: TGTGCCATCAGTGAATGGGAGGGGAGCTACAATGAGCAGTTCTTC. This codes for CAISEWEGSYNEQFF.

The chain carries TRBV4-1 and TRBJ1-1; 7 bases fit TRBD1. V shed 4 bases, J shed 4 bases, and the junction held 9 bases outside the gene matches. The CDR3 has 15 amino acids. Germline-derived CDR1 and CDR2 are MGHRA and YSYEKL. CDR3: CASSLRTGPPTEAFF. CDR3 nucleotide sequence: TGCGCCAGCAGCCTTAGGACAGGCCCTCCCACTGAAGCTTTCTTT.

This clonotype was detected only a few times. Mismatch with germline at one junction end may stem from a read error. The chain recombines TRBV2 with TRBJ2-1; D is ambiguous. The CDR3 runs 15 residues. In germline, CDR1 is SNHLY, CDR2 FYNNEI. The CDR3 bases are TGTGCCAGCAGCGAAGAGACTGGGGTTAGCAATGAGCAGTTCTTC. Translating it yields CASSEETGVSNEQFF.

In regard to this clonotype: Germline is not matched at one junction end, which may reflect a read error. This chain uses TRBV4-2 with TRBJ2-7; 7 nucleotides agree with TRBD2. Per germline, CDR1 LGHNA and CDR2 YNFKEQ. This CDR3 comprises 15 residues. The CDR3 nucleotides read TGTGCCAGCAGCCAAGAGTCAGCGGGGAGTTACGAGCAGTGCTTC. Residues: CASSQESAGSYEQCF.

The chain employs TRBV4-1 and TRBJ2-1, with 7 bases aligning to TRBD2. The CDR3 runs 18 residues. V lost 0 bases, J lost 0 bases, and 8 bases stayed unmatched. The germline V gene encodes CDR1 MGHRA and CDR2 YSYEKL. The CDR3 DNA sequence: TGCGCCAGCAGCCAAGATCCTGGGAGGGCCCTCTCCTACAATGAGCAGTTCTTC. Its translation is CASSQDPGRALSYNEQFF.

The CDR3 reads CASSQESPYNSPLHF. The DNA for the CDR3 is TGTGCCAGCAGCCAAGAGTCCCCTTATAATTCACCCCTCCACTTT. The chain carries TRBV4-2 and TRBJ1-6; no definite D call. CDR3 length: 15 residues. In germline, CDR1 is LGHNA, CDR2 YNFKEQ. With 0 bases removed from V and 4 bases from J, the gap between germline ends came to 7 bases.

The rearrangement uses TRBV6-5 and TRBJ2-3; no firm D call. This CDR3 spans 12 amino acids. Germline V gene data show CDR1 as MNHEY and CDR2 as SVGAGI. V dropped 6 bases and J dropped 13 bases, with 17 bases sitting between them. The CDR3 DNA reads as TGTGCCAGCAGCTCCGAGGTATCCGCAGAGTATTTT. Translation gives CASSSEVSAEYF.

This sequence joins TRBV12-3 or TRBV12-4 and TRBJ1-2, with 8 positions matching TRBD1. The CDR3 loop spans 16 amino acids. V gave up 2 bases and J gave up 4 bases; unmatched junction bases: 9. The CDR3, as DNA: TGTGCCAGCAGTTTATCGACAGGGGCCCATAGCTATGGCTACACCTTC. It translates to CASSLSTGAHSYGYTF.

V is TRBV7-8 and J is TRBJ2-2; 7 bases agree with TRBD1. V trimming: 6 bases; J trimming: 2 bases; junction bases outside the gene matches: 9. Germline V gene sequence: CDR1 SGHVS, CDR2 FQNEAQ. CDR3 length: 16 amino acids. CDR3 sequence (DNA): TGTGCCAGCAGGTGGATTGGGACAGACAACACCGGGGAGCTGTTTTTT. Protein sequence: CASRWIGTDNTGELFF.

This clonotype showed up just a few times. This CDR3 is CASSGTATGNTIYF. In nucleotides, the CDR3 is TGTGCCAGCAGCGGAACGGCTACTGGAAACACCATATATTTT. This chain links TRBV3-1 with TRBJ1-3; D is unclear. V was pared by 5 bases and J by 2 bases, with 10 bases between. Germline V gene sequence: CDR1 LGHDT, CDR2 YNNKEL (reference sequence). There are 14 residues in the CDR3.

The DNA of the CDR3 is TGTGCCAGCAGCCCGCTTAGCGGGGGCCACACCGGGGAGCTGTTTTTT. Its translation is CASSPLSGGHTGELFF. The chain carries TRBV4-2 and TRBJ2-2; 9 nucleotides match TRBD2. After removal of 4 bases from V and 3 bases from J, the junction contained 6 bases not matched to a gene. CDR3 size: 16 residues. Germline V gene sequence: CDR1 LGHNA, CDR2 YNFKEQ.

This clonotype turned up a few times. For the CDR3, the DNA is TGCGCCAGCAGCCTCTGGGACAGGGGAGTCGATGGCTACACCTTC. Translation: CASSLWDRGVDGYTF. V gene TRBV5-1 combines with J gene TRBJ1-2, with 10 bases matching TRBD1. There are 15 residues in the CDR3. J lost 6 bases, V lost 4 bases, and 9 bases had no gene match. Germline V lookup: CDR1 SGHRS, CDR2 YFSETQ.

This sequence joins TRBV14 and TRBJ2-3; TRBD1 agrees at 7 bases. CDR3 size: 16 residues. CDR1 is SGHDN and CDR2 is FVKESK in the germline V gene. The V and J ends lost 5 bases and 2 bases, in that order; junction bases with no gene match: 10. CDR3 bases: TGTGCCAGCAGCGTACCGGGACAGCTAAACACAGATACGCAGTATTTT. This encodes CASSVPGQLNTDTQYF.

The V call is TRBV6-2 or TRBV6-3, the J call TRBJ2-3; D is perhaps TRBD2 (6 bases). Germline values: CDR1 MNHEY, CDR2 SVGEGT. V dropped 2 bases and J dropped 7 bases, with 13 bases sitting between them. This CDR3 region has 14 residues. The CDR3 loop reads CASSYQGLRYTQYF. The CDR3 DNA sequence: TGTGCCAGCAGTTACCAGGGACTTAGATATACGCAGTATTTT.

The sample holds a few counts of this clonotype. V gene TRBV12-3 or TRBV12-4 combines with J gene TRBJ2-6; 7 bases align to TRBD1. The CDR3 sequence is 15 residues long. Trimming took 4 bases from V and 4 from J; bases not matched to a gene: 4. The CDR3 sequence: CASSSTGEGANVLTF. DNA for the CDR3: TGTGCCAGCAGTTCAACAGGGGAAGGGGCCAACGTCCTGACTTTC.

In its sample, this clonotype was seen a few times. V gene TRBV12-3 or TRBV12-4 combines with J gene TRBJ1-6, with D possibly being TRBD1 (6 bases). The CDR3 has 17 amino acids. V gave up 7 bases and J gave up 0 bases, with 16 bases separating them. The CDR3 is CASNPGTPSSYNSPLHF. For the CDR3, the DNA is TGTGCCAGCAATCCCGGGACACCCAGCTCCTATAATTCACCCCTCCACTTT.

This clonotype was detected only a few times. The V gene is TRBV13, the J gene TRBJ1-2; possible D gene TRBD1, 5 bases. CDR3 length: 15 amino acids. The V end was cut by 0 bases, the J end by 5 bases, with 13 bases between. Looked up from germline, CDR1 is PRHDT and CDR2 is FYEKMQ (reference sequence). The DNA of the CDR3 is TGTGCCAGCAGCTTAGGGGCGGGGACTCATTATGGCTACACCTTC. Translated: CASSLGAGTHYGYTF.

The chain is built from TRBV6-6 and TRBJ2-6; TRBD2 might be the D (5 bases). V lost 10 bases, J lost 1 base, and 11 bases lay in between. Looked up from germline, CDR1 is MNHNY and CDR2 is SVGAGI (reference sequence). The CDR3 spans 14 residues. This CDR3 is CAIRAVSGANVLTF. The CDR3 DNA reads as TGTGCCATCCGAGCGGTTTCTGGGGCCAACGTCCTGACTTTC.

The gene calls are TRBV6-1 and TRBJ2-3, with 11 bases aligning to TRBD2. This CDR3 has 16 amino acids. Trimming took 3 bases from V and 5 from J; bases not matched to a gene: 7. The V gene's germline CDR1 is MNHNS and CDR2 SASEGT. CDR3 nucleotides: TGTGCCAGCAGTGAGGTAACTAGCGGGGGACGAGATACGCAGTATTTT. Amino acid sequence: CASSEVTSGGRDTQYF.

This clonotype was recorded a few times. The J gene is TRBJ2-5, the V gene TRBV2; D gene ambiguous. V dropped 3 bases and J dropped 1 base, with 12 bases sitting between them. The V gene's germline CDR1 is SNHLY and CDR2 FYNNEI. This CDR3 spans 15 amino acids. CDR3 coding DNA: TGTGCCAGCAGTGATCAACGGCGGACCCAAGAGACCCAGTACTTC. Translated: CASSDQRRTQETQYF.

The chain combines TRBV12-3 or TRBV12-4 with TRBJ2-5; no clear D gene. The CDR3 is made up of 16 amino acids. Trimming shortened V by 6 bases and J by 2 bases, and 19 bases separated the two germline ends. CDR3 residues: CASRVGSAMTQETQYF. CDR3 nucleotide sequence: TGTGCCAGCAGGGTCGGCTCTGCTATGACTCAAGAGACCCAGTACTTC.

V usage is TRBV6-5 and J usage is TRBJ1-6; 10 bases agree with TRBD1. CDR3 length: 17 amino acids. J was trimmed by 7 bases and V by 0 bases; bases with no gene match: 6. The germline V gene has CDR1 MNHEY and CDR2 SVGAGI. The CDR3 is CASSYSGTGVINSPLHF. The CDR3 DNA sequence: TGTGCCAGCAGTTACTCGGGGACAGGGGTAATCAATTCACCCCTCCACTTT.

This sequence joins TRBV5-1 and TRBJ2-7; unclear D gene. The CDR3 is made up of 15 amino acids. V lost 0 bases to trimming and J lost 0 bases, with 10 bases between them. Germline CDR1 is SGHRS and CDR2 is YFSETQ. The CDR3 coding sequence is TGCGCCAGCAGCTTGGACCCCAGGTCCTCCTACGAGCAGTACTTC. Amino acid sequence: CASSLDPRSSYEQYF.

This clonotype turned up a few times. The V call is TRBV12-3 or TRBV12-4, the J call TRBJ2-1; D possibly corresponds to TRBD1 (7 bases). The V and J ends lost 5 bases and 4 bases respectively, with 15 bases between them. CDR3 length: 15 residues. The CDR3 DNA reads as TGTGCCAGCAGTGTCCAGGGGGGAAAGTACAATGAGCAGTTCTTC. Translated: CASSVQGGKYNEQFF.